Below are 16 T cell receptor beta chains sequenced from a single sample in a study of cytomegalovirus exposure and HLA in healthy donors. TCRdb's copy holds only in-frame clones and misses some; the assay was immunoSEQ multiplex PCR. The profile shows 120,000 or so clones, approximately 95% of them singletons. The specimen was PBMCs. The receptors were gathered from a man aged 18 to 30 in good health and CMV-seronegative.

CDR3 in amino acids: CASNQGIGYTF. The CDR3 DNA reads as TGTGCCAGCAACCAGGGGATAGGCTACACCTTC. The chain joins TRBV2 to TRBJ1-2, with a tentative D call TRBD1 (6 bases). CDR3 size: 11 residues. Germline V CDR1 and CDR2: SNHLY, FYNNEI. Trimming removed 7 bases at V and 8 bases at J, with 11 bases between.

The chain couples TRBV6-6 to TRBJ1-4; D perhaps matches TRBD1 (5 bases). CDR3 size: 16 residues. Trimming removed 2 bases at V and 2 bases at J, with 12 bases between. Germline loops: CDR1 MNHNY, CDR2 SVGAGI (reference sequence). CDR3 sequence: CASSYVSTATNEKLFF. CDR3 DNA sequence: TGTGCCAGCAGTTACGTCTCGACAGCTACTAATGAAAAACTGTTTTTT.

The chain has TRBV6-5 and TRBJ2-1; 9 bases map to TRBD2. Germline V lookup: CDR1 MNHEY, CDR2 SVGAGI. The CDR3 sequence is 15 residues long. J lost 4 bases, V lost 5 bases, and 6 bases had no gene match. The CDR3 DNA reads as TGTGCCAGCAGTATTAGCGGGAGCGAGTACAATGAGCAGTTCTTC. Translation gives CASSISGSEYNEQFF.

CDR3 amino acids: CASSDQASGELFF. The CDR3 DNA follows: TGTGCCAGCAGTGACCAGGCATCCGGGGAGCTGTTTTTT. The V call is TRBV6-1, the J call TRBJ2-2; no clear D gene. The ends were cut back, 3 bases at V and 6 bases at J, with 8 bases in the middle. This CDR3 has 13 residues. Germline V lookup: CDR1 MNHNS, CDR2 SASEGT.

The genes are TRBV28 and TRBJ1-5; no firm D call. Germline V gives CDR1 MDHEN, CDR2 SYDVKM. The CDR3 consists of 15 residues. V shed 6 bases and J shed 2 bases, with 14 bases lying between them. The CDR3 region is CASRPSGKGNQPQHF. For the CDR3, the DNA is TGTGCCAGCAGGCCCTCGGGGAAGGGCAATCAGCCCCAGCATTTT.

The chain carries TRBV9 and TRBJ2-1; 9 bases map to TRBD2. The CDR3 consists of 15 residues. J gave up 3 bases and V 4 bases, and 5 bases lay outside the gene matches. Germline V gene sequence: CDR1 SGDLS, CDR2 YYNGEE. CDR3 bases: TGTGCCAGCAGCTCATTTAGCGGGAGCTACAATGAGCAGTTCTTC. This sequence encodes CASSSFSGSYNEQFF.

The V gene is TRBV7-9, the J gene TRBJ2-7; tentatively, D is TRBD2 (5 bases). The V and J ends lost 0 bases and 4 bases respectively, with 10 bases between them. The CDR3 has 14 amino acids. Germline V lookup: CDR1 SEHNR, CDR2 FQNEAQ (reference sequence). The CDR3 region is CASSLASEMYEQYF. For the CDR3, the DNA is TGTGCCAGCAGCTTAGCTAGCGAGATGTACGAGCAGTACTTC.

This clone appeared a single time. This chain uses TRBV7-3 with TRBJ2-2, with 7 positions matching TRBD1. The CDR3 sequence is 18 residues long. CDR1 is SGHTA, CDR2 FQGTGA, per germline. V trimming: 1 base; J trimming: 1 base; junction bases outside the gene matches: 9. Here the CDR3 reads CASSLKGPTGQNTGELFF. The CDR3 nucleotides read TGTGCCAGCAGCTTAAAGGGGCCGACAGGGCAGAACACCGGGGAGCTGTTTTTT.

The J gene is TRBJ2-1, the V gene TRBV11-3; D is undetermined. This CDR3 is built from 13 residues. The germline V and J ends were trimmed by 0 bases and 6 bases, with 6 bases remaining between them. The germline V gene has CDR1 SGHNT and CDR2 YENEEA. The CDR3 nucleotides read TGTGCCAGCAGCTTAGACCCTAGCAATGAGCAGTTCTTC. It translates to CASSLDPSNEQFF.

This rearrangement joins TRBV6-1 to TRBJ1-2; D unclear. Trimming left V 8 bases short and J 6 bases short, with 22 bases between. The CDR3 has 15 amino acids. CDR1 and CDR2 from the germline V gene are MNHNS and SASEGT. The CDR3 protein is CASDPFMARDDGYTF. The CDR3 DNA is TGTGCCAGCGACCCTTTTATGGCTCGGGATGATGGCTACACCTTC.

Only one count was recorded for this clone. This chain joins TRBV11-3 and TRBJ2-3; 9 bases are shared with TRBD2. V gave up 5 bases and J gave up 2 bases; unmatched junction bases: 14. The germline gives CDR1 SGHNT, CDR2 YENEEA. CDR3 length: 18 residues. The CDR3 spells CASSPRGGSGRATDTQYF. The CDR3 DNA follows: TGTGCCAGCAGCCCCCGGGGGGGTAGCGGGAGAGCCACAGATACGCAGTATTTT.

This chain joins TRBV7-9 and TRBJ1-5; D gene ambiguous. Germline V lookup: CDR1 SEHNR, CDR2 FQNEAQ (reference sequence). The CDR3 has 13 amino acids. The ends were cut back, 1 base at V and 4 bases at J, with 5 bases in the middle. The CDR3 DNA reads TGTGCCAGCAGCTTAGGGCCAAATCAGCCCCAGCATTTT. This encodes CASSLGPNQPQHF.

The chain's CDR3 is CASSSWGLAGSTDTQYF. In DNA form, the CDR3 reads TGTGCCAGCAGCTCTTGGGGACTAGCGGGTAGCACAGATACGCAGTATTTT. The J gene is TRBJ2-3, the V gene TRBV5-4; 12 bases fit TRBD2. Looked up from germline, CDR1 is SGHNT and CDR2 is YYREEE (reference sequence). V shed 3 bases and J 0 bases; nucleotides not matched to a gene: 5. This CDR3 is 17 amino acids long.

This sequence joins TRBV29-1 and TRBJ1-4, with D unclear. Germline V CDR1 and CDR2: SQVTM, ANQGSEA. This CDR3 spans 10 amino acids. CDR3 bases: TGCAGTGTCCTCGCGGGAAAACTGTTTTTT. This encodes CSVLAGKLFF.

This clone was recorded once. CDR3 residues: CASSFYSSYEQYF. The CDR3 DNA is TGTGCCAGCAGCTTCTATAGCTCCTACGAGCAGTACTTC. The V gene is TRBV5-6, the J gene TRBJ2-7; D not certain. Germline-derived CDR1 and CDR2 are SGHDT and YYEEEE. The V and J ends lost 2 bases and 0 bases respectively, with 6 bases between them. The CDR3 is 13 amino acids.

The CDR3 bases are TGTGCCAGCAGCCTACGAGTGGGCGAAACGCGGCCCCAGCATTTT. Protein: CASSLRVGETRPQHF. V gene TRBV5-8 combines with J gene TRBJ1-5; D is undetermined. V was pared by 4 bases and J by 9 bases, with 20 bases between. Germline V gene sequence: CDR1 SGHTS, CDR2 YDEGEE. The CDR3 is made up of 15 amino acids.